Presented here are 8 T cell receptor beta chains from one specimen sequenced in a study of shared clonotypes between healthy human individuals. TCRdb's table, derived via immunoSEQ multiplex PCR, lists solely in-frame clones and lacks some. This sample yields about 380,000 clones, of which 96% are seen a single time; around 0.3% belongs to the top ten. Material for sequencing was memory CD8+ T cells sorted from blood. Subset denoted: CD45RO+ cells pooled with CCR7-negative TemRA cells. The receptors come from a man aged 25 to 40 in good health.

This clone has a single count. The chain is built from TRBV11-1 and TRBJ2-6; D is unclear. The CDR3 contains 18 residues. Per germline, CDR1 SGHAT and CDR2 FQDESV (reference sequence). Trimming took off 3 bases at V and 0 bases at J, with 15 bases between the two ends. Written as DNA, the CDR3 is TGTGCCAGCAGCTTTAACCCCCTCCCCGGCTCTGGGGCCAACGTCCTGACTTTC. It specifies CASSFNPLPGSGANVLTF.

This clone was seen only once. The same CDR3 can be traced to other DNA sequences in this sample. The V and J genes are TRBV11-2 and TRBJ2-1; no definite D call. The germline V gene encodes CDR1 SGHAT and CDR2 FQNNGV. The V end lost 2 bases, the J end lost 1 base, and 6 bases lay between the germline ends. CDR3 length equals 14 residues. The CDR3 reads CASSLRVSYNEQFF. The CDR3 DNA is TGTGCCAGCAGCTTAAGGGTTTCCTACAATGAGCAGTTCTTC.

V usage is TRBV29-1 and J usage is TRBJ2-1; D ambiguous. Deletions cut 8 bases from V and 7 bases from J, with 12 bases between. CDR3 length: 11 residues. Germline CDR1 and CDR2: SQVTM and ANQGSEA. DNA for the CDR3: TGCAGCACACGGGTGGGGAATGAGCAGTTCTTC. Protein: CSTRVGNEQFF.

The V gene is TRBV10-3, the J gene TRBJ2-7; 14 positions match TRBD2. Trimming took 5 bases from V and 3 from J; bases not matched to a gene: 9. The CDR3 has 17 residues. Germline V gene lookup returns CDR1 ENHRY and CDR2 SYGVKD. The CDR3 loop reads CAISSSGTSGSFYEQYF. The CDR3 bases are TGTGCCATCAGTTCTTCCGGGACTAGCGGGAGTTTCTACGAGCAGTACTTC.

J is TRBJ2-7 and V is TRBV29-1; weak D call: TRBD2 (7 bases). Germline V gene data show CDR1 as SQVTM and CDR2 as ANQGSEA. The ends were cut back, 4 bases at V and 6 bases at J, with 16 bases in the middle. This CDR3 comprises 13 residues. The CDR3 nucleotides are TGCAGCGTTGCAAAGGAGGGGGGGAGCGAGCAGTACTTC. Its protein is CSVAKEGGSEQYF.

The rearrangement links TRBV10-3 to TRBJ2-7; D is unresolved. Trimming pared 6 bases from V and 5 bases from J, leaving 8 bases between. CDR1 is ENHRY, CDR2 SYGVKD, per germline. The CDR3 loop spans 11 amino acids. In nucleotides, the CDR3 is TGTGCCATCAGGAGGATGAACGAGCAGTACTTC. It is translated as CAIRRMNEQYF.

The CDR3 DNA is TGTGCCAGAAGCTTCGTGGGGTGCGAGCAGTACTTC. Residues: CARSFVGCEQYF. The chain has TRBV5-3 and TRBJ2-7; D is unresolved. TRBV5-3 is known as an ORF, though its function is uncertain. Trimming left V 2 bases short and J 6 bases short, with 9 bases between. There are 12 residues in the CDR3.

The chain joins TRBV5-4 to TRBJ2-7, with TRBD2 as a possible D gene (6 bases). The CDR3 covers 15 residues. The V gene lost 0 bases and the J gene lost 4 bases, with 14 bases spanning the gap. Germline CDR1 reads SGHNT; CDR2 reads YYREEE (reference sequence). The CDR3 protein is CASSLVQRAEYEQYF. CDR3 sequence (DNA): TGTGCCAGCAGCTTGGTCCAGCGGGCGGAGTACGAGCAGTACTTC.